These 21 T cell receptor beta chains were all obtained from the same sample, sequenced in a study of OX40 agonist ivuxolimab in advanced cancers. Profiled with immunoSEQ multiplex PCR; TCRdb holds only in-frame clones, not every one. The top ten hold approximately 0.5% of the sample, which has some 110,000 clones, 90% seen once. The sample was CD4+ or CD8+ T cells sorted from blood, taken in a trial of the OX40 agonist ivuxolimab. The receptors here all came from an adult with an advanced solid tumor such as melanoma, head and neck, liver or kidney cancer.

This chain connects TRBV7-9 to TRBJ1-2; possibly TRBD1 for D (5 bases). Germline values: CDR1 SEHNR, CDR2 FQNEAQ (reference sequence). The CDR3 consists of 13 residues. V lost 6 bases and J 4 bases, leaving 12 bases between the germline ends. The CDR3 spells CASSPQGGYGYTF. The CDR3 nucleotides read TGTGCCAGCAGTCCTCAGGGCGGCTATGGCTACACCTTC.

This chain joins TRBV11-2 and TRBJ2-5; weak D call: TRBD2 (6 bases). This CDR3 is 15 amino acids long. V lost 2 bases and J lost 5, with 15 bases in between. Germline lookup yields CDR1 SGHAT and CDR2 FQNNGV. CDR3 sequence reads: CASSLSPSEAETQYF. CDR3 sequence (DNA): TGTGCCAGCAGCTTATCGCCTAGCGAAGCGGAGACCCAGTACTTC.

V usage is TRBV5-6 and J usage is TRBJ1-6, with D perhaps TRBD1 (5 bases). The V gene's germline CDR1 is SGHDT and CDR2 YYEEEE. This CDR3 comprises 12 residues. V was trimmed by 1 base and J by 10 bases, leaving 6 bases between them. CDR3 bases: TGTGCCAGCAGCTTGTGGGGGTCACCCCTCCACTTT. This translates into CASSLWGSPLHF.

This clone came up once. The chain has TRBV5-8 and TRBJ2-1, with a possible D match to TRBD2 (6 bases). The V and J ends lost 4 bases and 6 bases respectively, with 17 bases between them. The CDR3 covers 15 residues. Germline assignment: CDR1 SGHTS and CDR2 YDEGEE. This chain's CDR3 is CASSRPVGGSNEQFF. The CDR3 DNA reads TGTGCCAGCAGCCGGCCGGTGGGGGGAAGCAATGAGCAGTTCTTC.

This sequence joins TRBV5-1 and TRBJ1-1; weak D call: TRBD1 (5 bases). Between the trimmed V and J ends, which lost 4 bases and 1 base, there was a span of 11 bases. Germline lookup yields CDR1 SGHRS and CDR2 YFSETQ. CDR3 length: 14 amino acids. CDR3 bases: TGCGCCAGCAGCGCGGGGACCTCGAACACTGAAGCTTTCTTT. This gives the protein CASSAGTSNTEAFF. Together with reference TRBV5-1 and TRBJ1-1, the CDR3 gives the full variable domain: KAGVTQTPRYLIKTRGQQVTLSCSPISGHRSVSWYQQTPGQGLQFLFEYFSETQRNKGNFPGRFSGRQFSNSRSEMNVSTLELGDSALYLCASSAGTSNTEAFFGQGTRLTVV.

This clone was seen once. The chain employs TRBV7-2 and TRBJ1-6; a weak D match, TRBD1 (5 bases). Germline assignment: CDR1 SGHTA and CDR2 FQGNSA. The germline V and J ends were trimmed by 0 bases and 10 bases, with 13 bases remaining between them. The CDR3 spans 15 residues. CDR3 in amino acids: CASSLAGGIGSPLHF. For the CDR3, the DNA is TGTGCCAGCAGCTTAGCGGGGGGTATTGGATCACCCCTCCACTTT.

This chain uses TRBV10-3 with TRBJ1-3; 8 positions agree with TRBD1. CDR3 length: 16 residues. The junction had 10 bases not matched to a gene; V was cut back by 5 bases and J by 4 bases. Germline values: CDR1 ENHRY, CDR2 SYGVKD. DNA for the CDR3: TGTGCCATCAGTACCCCCCGGGACAGGAGAGGAAACACCATATATTTT. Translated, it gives CAISTPRDRRGNTIYF.

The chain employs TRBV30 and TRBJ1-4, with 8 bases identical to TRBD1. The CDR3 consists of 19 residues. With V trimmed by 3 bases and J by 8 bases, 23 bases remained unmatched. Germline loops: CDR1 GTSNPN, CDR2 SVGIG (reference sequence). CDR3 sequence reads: CAWSLGDRRVRPTQEKLFF. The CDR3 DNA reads TGTGCCTGGAGCCTCGGGGACAGGAGAGTTAGGCCGACCCAAGAAAAACTGTTTTTT.

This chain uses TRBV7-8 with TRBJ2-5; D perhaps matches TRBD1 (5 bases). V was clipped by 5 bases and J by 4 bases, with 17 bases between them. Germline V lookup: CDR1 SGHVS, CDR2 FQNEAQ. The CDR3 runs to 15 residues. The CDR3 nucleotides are TGTGCCAGCAGCCCAGTTCACAGGTTTGGAGAGACCCAGTACTTC. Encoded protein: CASSPVHRFGETQYF.

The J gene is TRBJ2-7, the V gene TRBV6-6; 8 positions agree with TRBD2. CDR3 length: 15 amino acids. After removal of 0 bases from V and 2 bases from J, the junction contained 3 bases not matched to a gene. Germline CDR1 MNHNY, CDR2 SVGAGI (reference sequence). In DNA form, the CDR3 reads TGTGCCAGCAGTTACTCGGACGGGGGGGCCTACGAGCAGTACTTC. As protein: CASSYSDGGAYEQYF.

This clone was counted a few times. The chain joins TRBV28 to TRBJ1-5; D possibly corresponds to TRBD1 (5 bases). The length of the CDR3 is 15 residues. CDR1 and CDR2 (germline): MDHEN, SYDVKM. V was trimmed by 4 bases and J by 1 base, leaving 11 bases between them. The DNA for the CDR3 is TGTGCCAGCAGTTCCCCGCAGGGAAGCAATCAGCCCCAGCATTTT. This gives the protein CASSSPQGSNQPQHF.

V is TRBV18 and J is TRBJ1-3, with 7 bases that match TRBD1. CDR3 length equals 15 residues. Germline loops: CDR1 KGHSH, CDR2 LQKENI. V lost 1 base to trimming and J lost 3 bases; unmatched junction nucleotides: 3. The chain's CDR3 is CASSPQGAYGNTIYF. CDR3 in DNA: TGTGCCAGCTCACCACAGGGGGCCTATGGAAACACCATATATTTT.

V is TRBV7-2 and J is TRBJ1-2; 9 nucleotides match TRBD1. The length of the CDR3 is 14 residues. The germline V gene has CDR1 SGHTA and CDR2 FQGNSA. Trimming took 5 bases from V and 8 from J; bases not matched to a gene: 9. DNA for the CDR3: TGTGCCAGCAGCCCACCCGGGACAGGGAAGGGCTACACCTTC. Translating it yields CASSPPGTGKGYTF.

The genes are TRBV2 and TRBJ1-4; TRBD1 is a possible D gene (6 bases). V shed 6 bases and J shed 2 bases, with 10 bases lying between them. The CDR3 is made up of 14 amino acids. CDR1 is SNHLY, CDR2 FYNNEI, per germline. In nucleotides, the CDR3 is TGTGCCAGCAGCAGGGGCGCGACTAATGAAAAACTGTTTTTT. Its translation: CASSRGATNEKLFF. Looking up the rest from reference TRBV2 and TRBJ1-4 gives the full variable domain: EPEVTQTPSHQVTQMGQEVILRCVPISNHLYFYWYRQILGQKVEFLVSFYNNEISEKSEIFDDQFSVERPDGSNFTLKIRSTKLEDSAMYFCASSRGATNEKLFFGSGTQLSVL.

The CDR3 loop reads CAWSRGLAGGWSSYNEQFF. The CDR3 DNA is TGTGCCTGGAGCCGGGGACTAGCGGGGGGGTGGAGCTCCTACAATGAGCAGTTCTTC. The chain carries TRBV30 and TRBJ2-1, with 16 bases fitting TRBD2. This CDR3 has 19 residues. V shed 3 bases, J shed 0 bases, and the junction held 8 bases outside the gene matches. Germline V gene sequence: CDR1 GTSNPN, CDR2 SVGIG (reference sequence).

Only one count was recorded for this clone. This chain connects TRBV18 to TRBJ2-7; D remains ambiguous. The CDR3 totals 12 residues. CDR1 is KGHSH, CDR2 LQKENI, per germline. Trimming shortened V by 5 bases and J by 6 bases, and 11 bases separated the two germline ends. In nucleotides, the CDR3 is TGTGCCAGCTCAGTAGGTAAGAGCGAGCAGTACTTC. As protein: CASSVGKSEQYF.

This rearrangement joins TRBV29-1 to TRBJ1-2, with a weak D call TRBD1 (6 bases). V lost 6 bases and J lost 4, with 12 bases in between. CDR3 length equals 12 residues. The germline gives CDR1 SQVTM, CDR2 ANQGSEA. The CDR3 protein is CSVQDSLYGYTF. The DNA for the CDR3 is TGCAGCGTACAGGACAGTCTCTATGGCTACACCTTC.

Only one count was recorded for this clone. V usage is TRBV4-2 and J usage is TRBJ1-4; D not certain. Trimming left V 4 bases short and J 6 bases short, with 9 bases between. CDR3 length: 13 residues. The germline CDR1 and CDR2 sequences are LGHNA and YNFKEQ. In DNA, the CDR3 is TGTGCCAGCAGCCGCGGCAGCGATGAAAAACTGTTTTTT. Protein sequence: CASSRGSDEKLFF.

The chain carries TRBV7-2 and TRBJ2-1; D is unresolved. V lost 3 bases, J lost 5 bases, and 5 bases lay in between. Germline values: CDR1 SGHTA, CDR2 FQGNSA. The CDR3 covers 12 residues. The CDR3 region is CASSFSHNEQFF. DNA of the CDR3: TGTGCCAGCAGCTTTAGTCACAATGAGCAGTTCTTC.

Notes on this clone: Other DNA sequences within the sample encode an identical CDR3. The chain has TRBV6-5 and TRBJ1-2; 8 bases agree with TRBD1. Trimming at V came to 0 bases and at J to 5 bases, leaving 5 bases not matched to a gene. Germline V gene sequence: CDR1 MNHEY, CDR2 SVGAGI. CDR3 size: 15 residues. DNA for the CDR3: TGTGCCAGCAGTTACTCCCCGGGACAGGCTTATGGCTACACCTTC. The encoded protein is CASSYSPGQAYGYTF.

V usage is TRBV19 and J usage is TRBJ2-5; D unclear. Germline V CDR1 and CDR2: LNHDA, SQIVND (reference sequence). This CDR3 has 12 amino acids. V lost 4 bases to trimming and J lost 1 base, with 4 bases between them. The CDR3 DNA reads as TGTGCCAGTAGTAGTCCCCAAGAGACCCAGTACTTC. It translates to CASSSPQETQYF.